The entry that follows covers one TCR beta chain sequence. The CDR3 totals 14 residues. Germline-derived CDR1 and CDR2 are SGDLS and YYNGEE. The J segment lost 8 bases and the V segment lost 4 bases, leaving 11 bases of the junction unmatched. Original methodology: Reference gene primer amplification in the assay estimated nucleated cell counts. Clones were sequenced by immunoSEQ multiplex PCR, and TCRdb holds only the in-frame ones, with some missing. D and trimming were read from the DNA, whereas the V and J calls and clone size are those reported in that table. The repertoire holds roughly 130,000 clones, with less than 90% as singletons. These data come from a study of blood T cell repertoires in COVID-19. Study-level information: The United States, Italy and Spain were the sources of the acute and convalescent COVID-19 samples. T cells, B-cell-depleted T cells, or PBMCs supplied cDNA or gDNA.

This clonotype originated in a woman aged 25-40 years who had recovered from COVID-19. This chain uses TRBV9 with TRBJ1-2; 7 bases match TRBD1. Sequenced material: peripheral blood. For the CDR3, the DNA is TGTGCCAGCAGCTTTGACGGAGGGGGCGTCGGCTACACCTTC. It yields the protein CASSFDGGGVGYTF.